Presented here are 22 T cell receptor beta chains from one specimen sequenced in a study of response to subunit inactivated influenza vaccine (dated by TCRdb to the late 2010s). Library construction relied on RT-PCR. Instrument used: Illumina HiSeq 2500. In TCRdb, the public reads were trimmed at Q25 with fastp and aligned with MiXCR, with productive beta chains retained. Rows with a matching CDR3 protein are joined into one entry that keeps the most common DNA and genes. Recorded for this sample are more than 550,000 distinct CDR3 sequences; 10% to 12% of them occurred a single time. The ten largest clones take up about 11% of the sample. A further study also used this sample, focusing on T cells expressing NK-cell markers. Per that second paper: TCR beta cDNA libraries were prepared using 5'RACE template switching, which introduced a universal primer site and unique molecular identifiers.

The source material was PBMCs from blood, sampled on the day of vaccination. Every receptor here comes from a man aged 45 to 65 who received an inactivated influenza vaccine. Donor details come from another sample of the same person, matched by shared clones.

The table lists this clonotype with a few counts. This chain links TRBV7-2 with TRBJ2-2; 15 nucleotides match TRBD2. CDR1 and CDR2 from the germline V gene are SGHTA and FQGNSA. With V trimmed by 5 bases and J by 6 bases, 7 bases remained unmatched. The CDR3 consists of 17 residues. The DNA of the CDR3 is TGTGCCAGCAGCCAGAAGGGACTAGCGGGAGGCGCCGGGGAGCTGTTTTTT. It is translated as CASSQKGLAGGAGELFF.

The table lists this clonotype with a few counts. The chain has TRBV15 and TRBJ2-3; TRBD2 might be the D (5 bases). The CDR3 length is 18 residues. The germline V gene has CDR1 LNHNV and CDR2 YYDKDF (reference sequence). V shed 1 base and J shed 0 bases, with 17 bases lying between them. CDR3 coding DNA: TGTGCCACCAGCAGAGGTAGTCCCAGCGGACCTAGCACAGATACGCAGTATTTT. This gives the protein CATSRGSPSGPSTDTQYF.

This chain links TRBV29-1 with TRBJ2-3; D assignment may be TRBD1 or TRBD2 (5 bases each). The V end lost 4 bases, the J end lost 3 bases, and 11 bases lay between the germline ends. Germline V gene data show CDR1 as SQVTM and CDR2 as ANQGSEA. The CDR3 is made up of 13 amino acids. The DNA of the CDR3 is TGCAGCGTTGGGGGGTGGAGGACAGATACGCAGTATTTT. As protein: CSVGGWRTDTQYF.

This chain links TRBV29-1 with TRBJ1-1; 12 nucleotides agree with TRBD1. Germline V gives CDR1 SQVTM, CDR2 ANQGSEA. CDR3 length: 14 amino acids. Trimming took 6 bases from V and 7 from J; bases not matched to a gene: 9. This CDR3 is CSVGQGARFDEAFF. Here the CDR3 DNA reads TGCAGCGTGGGACAGGGGGCGCGTTTCGATGAAGCTTTCTTT.

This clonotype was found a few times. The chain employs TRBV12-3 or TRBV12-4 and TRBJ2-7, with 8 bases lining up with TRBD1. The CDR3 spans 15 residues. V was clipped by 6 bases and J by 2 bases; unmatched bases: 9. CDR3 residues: CASRPGQGYTYEQYF. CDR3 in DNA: TGTGCCAGCAGACCCGGACAGGGATACACCTACGAGCAGTACTTC.

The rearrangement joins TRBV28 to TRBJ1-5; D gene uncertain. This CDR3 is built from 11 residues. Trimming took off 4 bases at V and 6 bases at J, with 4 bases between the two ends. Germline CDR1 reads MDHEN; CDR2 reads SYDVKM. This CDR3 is CASSSPQPQHF. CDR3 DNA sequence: TGTGCCAGCAGTTCTCCTCAGCCCCAGCATTTT.

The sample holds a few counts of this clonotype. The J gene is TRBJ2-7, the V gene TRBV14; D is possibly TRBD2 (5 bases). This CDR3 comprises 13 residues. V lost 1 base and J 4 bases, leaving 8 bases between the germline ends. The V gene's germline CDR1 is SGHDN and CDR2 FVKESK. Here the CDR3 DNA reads TGTGCCAGCAGCCAAGTTCCGGGATACGAGCAGTACTTC. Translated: CASSQVPGYEQYF.

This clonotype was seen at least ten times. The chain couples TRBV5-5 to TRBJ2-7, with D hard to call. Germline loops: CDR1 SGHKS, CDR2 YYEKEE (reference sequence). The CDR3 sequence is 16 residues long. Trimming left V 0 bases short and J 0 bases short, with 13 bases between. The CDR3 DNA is TGTGCCAGCAGCTTGGCCTCGACGGTCAGCTCCTACGAGCAGTACTTC. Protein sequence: CASSLASTVSSYEQYF. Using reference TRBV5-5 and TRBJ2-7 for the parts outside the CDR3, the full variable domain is DAGVTQSPTHLIKTRGQQVTLRCSPISGHKSVSWYQQVLGQGPQFIFQYYEKEERGRGNFPDRFSARQFPNYSSELNVNALLLGDSALYLCASSLASTVSSYEQYFGPGTRLTVT.

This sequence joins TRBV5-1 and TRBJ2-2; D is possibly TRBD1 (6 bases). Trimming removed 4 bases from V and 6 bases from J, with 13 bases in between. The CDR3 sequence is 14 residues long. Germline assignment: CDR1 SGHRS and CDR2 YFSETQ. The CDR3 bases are TGCGCCAGCAGCCTCCACGGACAGTCCGGGGAGCTGTTTTTT. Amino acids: CASSLHGQSGELFF.

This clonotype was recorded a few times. As DNA, the CDR3 is TGCGCCAGCAGCTTGGGGATGGCAGGTGAACTAGAGACCCAGTACTTC. It yields the protein CASSLGMAGELETQYF. The chain links TRBV5-1 to TRBJ2-5; unclear D gene. The CDR3 has 16 residues. Germline V gene lookup returns CDR1 SGHRS and CDR2 YFSETQ. Trimming pared 0 bases from V and 4 bases from J, leaving 16 bases between.

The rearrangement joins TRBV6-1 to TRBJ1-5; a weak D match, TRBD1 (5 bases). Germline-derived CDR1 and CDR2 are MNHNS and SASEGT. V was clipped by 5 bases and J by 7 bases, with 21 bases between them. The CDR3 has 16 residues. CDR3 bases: TGTGCCAGCAGTCCTTCTCGTACCCGGGACCGGCAGCCCCAGCATTTT. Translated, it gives CASSPSRTRDRQPQHF.

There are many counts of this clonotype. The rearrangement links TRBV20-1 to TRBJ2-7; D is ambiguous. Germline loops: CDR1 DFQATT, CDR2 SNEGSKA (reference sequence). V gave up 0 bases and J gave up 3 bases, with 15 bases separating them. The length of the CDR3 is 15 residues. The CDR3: CSARDNTDNFYEQYF. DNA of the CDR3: TGCAGTGCTAGAGATAACACGGATAACTTCTACGAGCAGTACTTC.

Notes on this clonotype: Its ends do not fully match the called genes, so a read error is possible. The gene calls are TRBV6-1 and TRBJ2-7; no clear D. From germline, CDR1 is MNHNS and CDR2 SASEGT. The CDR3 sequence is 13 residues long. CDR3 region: CASRRHFSSEQYF. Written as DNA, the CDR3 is TGTGCCAGCAGGCGCCACTTCTCCTCCGAGCAGTACTTC.

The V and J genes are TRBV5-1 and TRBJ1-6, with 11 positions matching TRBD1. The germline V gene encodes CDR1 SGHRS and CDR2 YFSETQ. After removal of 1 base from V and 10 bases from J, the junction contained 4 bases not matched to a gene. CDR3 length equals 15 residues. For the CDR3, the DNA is TGCGCCAGCAGCTTGAACTGGGACAGGGGGTCACCCCTCCACTTT. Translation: CASSLNWDRGSPLHF.

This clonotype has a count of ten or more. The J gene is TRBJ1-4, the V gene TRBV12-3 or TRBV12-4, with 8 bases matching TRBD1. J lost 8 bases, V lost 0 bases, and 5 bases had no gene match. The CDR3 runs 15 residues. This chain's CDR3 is CASSLADRAVEKLFF. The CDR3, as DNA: TGTGCCAGCAGTTTAGCGGACAGGGCCGTCGAAAAACTGTTTTTT.

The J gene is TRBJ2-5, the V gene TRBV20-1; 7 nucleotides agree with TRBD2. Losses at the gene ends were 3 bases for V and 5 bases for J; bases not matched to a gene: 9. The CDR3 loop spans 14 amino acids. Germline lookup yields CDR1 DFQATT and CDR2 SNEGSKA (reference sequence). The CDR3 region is CSASPLAGDETQYF. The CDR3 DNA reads TGCAGTGCTAGTCCTTTGGCGGGAGATGAGACCCAGTACTTC.

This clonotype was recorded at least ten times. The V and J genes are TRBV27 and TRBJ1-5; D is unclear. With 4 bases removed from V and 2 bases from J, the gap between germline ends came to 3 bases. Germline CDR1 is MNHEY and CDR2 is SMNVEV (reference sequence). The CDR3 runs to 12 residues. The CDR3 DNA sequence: TGTGCCAGCAGTTCCCGCAATCAGCCCCAGCATTTT. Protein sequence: CASSSRNQPQHF.

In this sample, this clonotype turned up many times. CDR3 nucleotide sequence: TGTGCCAGCAGCTTCTCCAACAGTCGCGGCTCCTACGAGCAGTACTTC. As protein: CASSFSNSRGSYEQYF. V and J are TRBV11-1 and TRBJ2-7; D gene uncertain. Germline CDR1 reads SGHAT; CDR2 reads FQDESV (reference sequence). Trimming cost V 3 bases and J 0 bases, with 15 bases left between them. The CDR3 is 16 amino acids.

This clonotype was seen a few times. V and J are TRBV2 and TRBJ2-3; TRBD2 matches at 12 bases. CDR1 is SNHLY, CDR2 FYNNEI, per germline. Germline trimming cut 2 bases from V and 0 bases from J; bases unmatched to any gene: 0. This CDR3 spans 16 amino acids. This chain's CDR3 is CASSETSGRSTDTQYF. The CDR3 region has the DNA TGTGCCAGCAGTGAAACTAGCGGGAGGAGCACAGATACGCAGTATTTT.

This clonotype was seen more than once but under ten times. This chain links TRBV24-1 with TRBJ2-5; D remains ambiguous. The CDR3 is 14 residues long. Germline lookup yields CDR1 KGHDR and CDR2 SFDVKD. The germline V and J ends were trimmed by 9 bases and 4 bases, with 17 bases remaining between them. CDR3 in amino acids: CATAARPDPETQYF. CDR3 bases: TGTGCCACCGCCGCCCGACCCGACCCAGAGACCCAGTACTTC.

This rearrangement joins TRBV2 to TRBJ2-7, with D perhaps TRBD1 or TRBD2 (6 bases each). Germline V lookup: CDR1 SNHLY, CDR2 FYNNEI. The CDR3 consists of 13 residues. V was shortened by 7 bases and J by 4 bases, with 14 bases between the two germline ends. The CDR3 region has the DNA TGTGCCAGCACCCAAGGGGGGTCGTACGAGCAGTACTTC. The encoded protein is CASTQGGSYEQYF.

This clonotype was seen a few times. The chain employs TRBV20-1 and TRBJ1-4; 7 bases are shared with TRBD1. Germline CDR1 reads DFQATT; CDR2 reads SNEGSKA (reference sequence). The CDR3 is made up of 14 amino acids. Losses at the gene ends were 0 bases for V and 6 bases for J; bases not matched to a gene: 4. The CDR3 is CSARDPRGDEKLFF. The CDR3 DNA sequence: TGCAGTGCTAGAGATCCCAGGGGGGATGAAAAACTGTTTTTT.